This T cell receptor (beta chain) emerged from a study of blood T cells in healthy people across ages. A second about 7 to 12 cycle PCR used barcoded and J-beta primers. TCRdb used MiXCR to reprocess the 5' RACE reads, holding one entry per CDR3 protein. The profile shows about 1.6 million distinct CDR3 sequences, around 35% of them singletons. Ranging in age from about 6 to 100, the donors were healthy Caucasian individuals from Russia. Roughly 10 milliliters of peripheral blood were drawn from each donor. This CDR3 comprises 14 residues. Germline lookup yields CDR1 MNHNS and CDR2 SASEGT. V shed 7 bases and J 4 bases; nucleotides not matched to a gene: 9.

The source of this sequence is a woman in her 30s in good health. Sequencing was carried out using blood. The rearrangement links TRBV6-1 to TRBJ1-2; 7 bases are shared with TRBD1. The CDR3 nucleotides read TGTGCCAGCAAATACGAGACAGGGCTCTATGGCTACACCTTC. Amino acids: CASKYETGLYGYTF.